Listed below are T cell receptor beta chains from one sample, sequenced in a study of Ad26.COV2.S vaccination and SARS-CoV-2 variants. Here immunoSEQ multiplex PCR was the method, and the copy in TCRdb shows in-frame clones only, minus some. This sample has some 480,000 clones, with around nine tenths found just once. This specimen consisted of peripheral blood, obtained in a trial of Ad26.COV2.S vaccine versus placebo. The receptors were sampled from a person between 18 and 65 years old who received the Ad26.COV2.S COVID-19 vaccine or a placebo. CDR3s include the opening cysteine and the closing phenylalanine or tryptophan. A D gene is named only where the DNA matches it firmly. Only part of the rows carry a size: once, few, many, or a class if the clone is expanded.

. | . | TRBJ1-1 | TRBV19 | CASSPGVSTEAFF | TGTGCCAGTAGCCCCGGAGTTTCCACTGAAGCTTTCTTT
. | . | TRBJ2-1 | TRBV6-5 | CASIPRGTVYNEQFF | TGTGCCAGCATCCCAAGGGGGACGGTTTACAATGAGCAGTTCTTC
. | TRBD1 | TRBJ1-1 | TRBV2 | CASRDRGGDTEAFF | TGTGCCAGCAGGGACAGGGGTGGGGACACTGAAGCTTTCTTT
. | TRBD2 | TRBJ2-2 | TRBV10-3 | CAISGPSGRETGELFF | TGTGCCATCAGTGGACCTAGCGGGAGGGAAACCGGGGAGCTGTTTTTT
. | . | TRBJ2-1 | TRBV30 | CAWGGVAAYNEQFF | TGTGCCTGGGGGGGAGTAGCGGCCTACAATGAGCAGTTCTTC
once | . | TRBJ1-6 | TRBV19 | CATHRDRDSPLHF | TGTGCCACCCACAGGGATCGAGATTCACCCCTCCACTTT
. | . | TRBJ2-1 | TRBV19 | CASSIGDSSYNEQFF | TGTGCCAGTAGTATAGGAGACAGCTCCTACAATGAGCAGTTCTTC
once | . | TRBJ2-7 | TRBV9 | CASSVGPDSYEQYF | TGTGCCAGCAGCGTAGGCCCGGATTCCTACGAGCAGTACTTC
. | . | TRBJ2-3 | TRBV2 | CASRAGGGWGATDTQYF | TGTGCCAGCAGAGCCGGGGGAGGTTGGGGTGCGACAGATACGCAGTATTTT
. | TRBD2 | TRBJ2-7 | TRBV9 | CASSVTAAGLAGLDF | TGTGCCAGCAGCGTAACGGCAGCCGGACTAGCGGGTCTGGACTTC
. | TRBD2 | TRBJ2-1 | TRBV5-1 | CASRGGVVVNEQFF | TGCGCCAGCAGGGGAGGGGTAGTAGTCAATGAGCAGTTCTTC
. | . | TRBJ1-1 | TRBV4-1 | CASSQVGGWTEAFF | TGCGCCAGCAGCCAAGTGGGGGGGTGGACTGAAGCTTTCTTT
once | TRBD1 | TRBJ1-1 | TRBV18 | CASSPSRGQGGTEAFF | TGTGCCAGCTCACCAAGCAGGGGGCAGGGTGGCACTGAAGCTTTCTTT
. | . | TRBJ2-3 | TRBV27 | CASSSRTDREGWDTQYF | TGTGCCAGCAGTTCCCGTACGGACCGAGAGGGGTGGGATACGCAGTATTTT
. | . | TRBJ2-5 | TRBV19 | CASSTSDETQYF | TGTGCCAGTAGTACCAGCGACGAGACCCAGTACTTC
few | . | TRBJ2-7 | TRBV2 | CASSPTLYEQYF | TGTGCCAGCAGTCCGACCCTATACGAGCAGTACTTC
. | . | TRBJ1-2 | TRBV3-1/TRBV3-2 | CASSQDSNYGYTF | TGTGCCAGCAGCCAAGACAGTAACTATGGCTACACCTTC
. | . | TRBJ2-7 | TRBV11-3 | CASSLAGGIYEQYF | TGTGCCAGCAGCTTAGCTGGCGGGATCTACGAGCAGTACTTC
. | . | TRBJ1-1 | TRBV9 | CASSVGSTGEAFF | TGTGCCAGCAGCGTAGGTTCGACGGGTGAAGCTTTCTTT
. | TRBD2 | TRBJ2-7 | TRBV3-1/TRBV3-2 | CASSRAGTSGRAGYEQYF | TGTGCCAGCAGCCGAGCCGGGACTAGCGGGAGGGCCGGTTACGAGCAGTACTTC
. | . | TRBJ2-1 | TRBV5-4 | CASSQTVASYNEQFF | TGTGCCAGCAGCCAGACAGTTGCCTCCTACAATGAGCAGTTCTTC
. | . | TRBJ2-6 | TRBV24-1 | CATSDRLSGANVLTF | TGTGCCACCAGTGATCGCCTTTCTGGGGCCAACGTCCTGACTTTC
. | . | TRBJ2-7 | TRBV27 | CASITRSSYEQYF | TGTGCCAGCATTACCCGTAGCTCCTACGAGCAGTACTTC
. | . | TRBJ1-5 | TRBV7-9 | CASSLAGPNQPQHF | TGTGCCAGCAGCTTAGCTGGACCGAATCAGCCCCAGCATTTT
few | . | TRBJ2-7 | TRBV25-1 | CASSLGRANLYF | TGTGCCAGCAGCCTCGGCCGCGCCAACTTGTACTTC
. | TRBD1 | TRBJ1-1 | TRBV11-2 | CASSYTGQGTEAFF | TGTGCCAGCAGCTACACGGGACAGGGCACTGAAGCTTTCTTT
. | . | TRBJ1-2 | TRBV27 | CASSLRRGADGYTF | TGTGCCAGCAGTTTACGTCGGGGGGCGGATGGCTACACCTTC
. | . | TRBJ2-4 | TRBV28 | CASSLTLAKNIQYF | TGTGCCAGCAGTTTGACATTGGCCAAAAACATTCAGTACTTC
. | TRBD2 | TRBJ2-3 | TRBV9 | CASSVAASGGTDTQYF | TGTGCCAGCAGCGTAGCAGCTAGCGGGGGCACAGATACGCAGTATTTT
. | . | TRBJ1-5 | TRBV12-3/TRBV12-4 | CASSLVHGPQHF | TGTGCCAGCAGTTTAGTGCATGGGCCCCAGCATTTT
. | . | TRBJ2-7 | TRBV11-2 | CASSSHERVSYEQYF | TGTGCCAGCAGCTCCCATGAGCGGGTCTCCTACGAGCAGTACTTC
. | . | TRBJ2-3 | TRBV11-3 | CASSARPGDTQYF | TGTGCCAGCAGCGCTCGACCTGGGGATACGCAGTATTTT
. | TRBD1 | TRBJ2-5 | TRBV5-1 | CASEPLGQGQETQYF | TGCGCCAGCGAACCCCTGGGACAGGGGCAAGAGACCCAGTACTTC
. | TRBD1 | TRBJ1-1 | TRBV28 | CASSPWDRRSVNTEAFF | TGTGCCAGCAGTCCCTGGGACAGAAGGTCTGTGAACACTGAAGCTTTCTTT
. | . | TRBJ2-3 | TRBV2 | CASSESRGPFVVQYF | TGTGCCAGCAGTGAATCCCGAGGCCCCTTCGTTGTGCAGTATTTT
. | TRBD1 | TRBJ2-7 | TRBV27 | CASSQRWGQGISYEQYF | TGTGCCAGCAGCCAAAGGTGGGGACAGGGGATCTCCTACGAGCAGTACTTC
. | TRBD2 | TRBJ2-7 | TRBV11-1 | CASSEGLAEIYEQYF | TGTGCCAGCAGCGAGGGACTAGCGGAGATCTACGAGCAGTACTTC
. | . | TRBJ2-2 | TRBV7-9 | CASSPWGNTGELFF | TGTGCCAGCAGCCCCTGGGGGAATACCGGGGAGCTGTTTTTT
. | . | TRBJ1-1 | TRBV19 | CASSIDPIANTEAFF | TGTGCCAGTAGTATAGATCCGATCGCGAACACTGAAGCTTTCTTT
. | TRBD1 | TRBJ1-1 | TRBV30 | CAWTPPGQMNTEAFF | TGTGCCTGGACCCCCCCGGGACAGATGAACACTGAAGCTTTCTTT
. | . | TRBJ2-7 | TRBV6-5 | CASSSGWGTYEQYF | TGTGCCAGCAGTTCGGGGTGGGGAACCTACGAGCAGTACTTC
. | . | TRBJ2-1 | TRBV2 | CASSGGLPRNEQFF | TGTGCCAGCAGTGGTGGCCTGCCGCGCAATGAGCAGTTCTTC
few | TRBD2 | TRBJ2-1 | TRBV6-2/TRBV6-3 | CASSYFRGRPIRISSYNEQFF | TGTGCCAGCAGTTACTTCCGCGGGAGGCCAATTCGAATTAGCTCCTACAATGAGCAGTTCTTC
few | . | TRBJ1-4 | TRBV7-9 | CASSLGQLLNEKLFF | TGTGCCAGCAGCTTAGGACAGCTACTGAATGAAAAACTGTTTTTT
. | . | TRBJ1-3 | TRBV28 | CASQDSHGNTIYF | TGTGCCAGCCAAGACAGCCATGGAAACACCATATATTTT
. | TRBD2 | TRBJ2-1 | TRBV9 | CASSAGGLVGDEQFF | TGTGCCAGCAGCGCCGGAGGACTAGTCGGCGATGAGCAGTTCTTC
. | . | TRBJ1-2 | TRBV13 | CASSSQGHYGYTF | TGTGCCAGCAGCTCACAGGGACACTATGGCTACACCTTC
. | . | TRBJ2-3 | TRBV19 | CAREGDTQYF | TGTGCCAGGGAGGGAGATACGCAGTATTTT
. | . | TRBJ2-5 | TRBV6-2/TRBV6-3 | CASSPNWGYQETQYF | TGTGCCAGCAGCCCAAACTGGGGGTACCAAGAGACCCAGTACTTC
. | . | TRBJ1-5 | TRBV28 | CASSWSQPQHF | TGTGCCAGCAGTTGGTCTCAGCCCCAGCATTTT
. | . | TRBJ1-3 | TRBV30 | CAWRKSAGNTIYF | TGTGCCTGGAGGAAGTCAGCTGGAAACACCATATATTTT
. | TRBD2 | TRBJ2-7 | TRBV7-8 | CASSRGLATYEQYF | TGTGCCAGCAGCAGGGGACTAGCGACCTACGAGCAGTACTTC
. | TRBD2 | TRBJ2-5 | TRBV19 | CASSPGGTQETQYF | TGTGCCAGTAGTCCGGGAGGTACCCAAGAGACCCAGTACTTC
. | . | TRBJ2-7 | TRBV9 | CASSVGGGLGHPYEQYF | TGTGCCAGCAGCGTAGGGGGGGGGCTAGGACACCCCTACGAGCAGTACTTC
. | TRBD1 | TRBJ1-1 | TRBV6-5 | CASRASGTGNTEAFF | TGTGCCAGCAGAGCCAGCGGGACAGGGAACACTGAAGCTTTCTTT
. | TRBD2 | TRBJ2-5 | TRBV2 | CASSPPGGRVMETQYF | TGTGCCAGCAGTCCCCCGGGCGGGAGGGTGATGGAGACCCAGTACTTC
few | . | TRBJ1-2 | TRBV7-6 | CASSPQTGGSGYGYTF | TGTGCCAGCAGCCCCCAGACAGGTGGTAGTGGCTATGGCTACACCTTC